This is a list of T cell receptor beta chains from one sample in a study of blood T cell repertoires in COVID-19. TCRdb keeps only in-frame clones here, not all; method: immunoSEQ multiplex PCR. The sample lists around 180,000 clones; roughly 80% were seen once. Sequencing was carried out using PBMCs or T cells enriched from blood (not recorded which). These receptors were collected from a middle-aged man who had recovered from COVID-19. The CDR3 runs from the conserved cysteine through the conserved F or W. The D gene is left open where the match is weak. A clone size is listed for some rows: how often the clone was seen (once, few, many), or a class if it is expanded.

CDR3 DNA,CDR3 protein,J gene,V gene,CDR3 length,clone size,D gene
TGTGCCAGCTCCCTAGGCGGAAACACCATATATTTT,CASSLGGNTIYF,TRBJ1-3,TRBV12-3/TRBV12-4,12,once,.
TGTGCCAGCGCCGTAATAGCAGATTACTCCTACGAGCAGTACTTC,CASAVIADYSYEQYF,TRBJ2-7,TRBV11-2,15,.,.
TGTGCCAGCAGCTTACAGCGGGGGTCAGATACGCAGTATTTT,CASSLQRGSDTQYF,TRBJ2-3,TRBV7-6,14,.,TRBD2
TGTGCCAGCAGTCTCAGTTCTAGTGGCTACACCTTC,CASSLSSSGYTF,TRBJ1-2,TRBV6-2/TRBV6-3,12,.,.
TGTGCCAGCATTCACGGGGGGGCCGGGGAGACCCAGTACTTC,CASIHGGAGETQYF,TRBJ2-5,TRBV6-5,14,.,TRBD2
TGTGCCAGCTCCGGGACTCGGGCGACTGAAGCTTTCTTT,CASSGTRATEAFF,TRBJ1-1,TRBV18,13,.,.
TGTGCCAGCAGTTCCCCTAGCGGGTGGGCCTACGAGCAGTACTTC,CASSSPSGWAYEQYF,TRBJ2-7,TRBV7-2,15,.,TRBD2
TGTGCCAGCAGCTCATTTACCGGGGGGACTGAAGCTTTCTTT,CASSSFTGGTEAFF,TRBJ1-1,TRBV5-6,14,.,.
TGTGCCAGCAGCCCGCGGGGGGGCGGAACGCAGTATTTT,CASSPRGGGTQYF,TRBJ2-3,TRBV3-1/TRBV3-2,13,.,TRBD2
TGTGCCAGCAGCCCCAGGACAGGGGGTATTGCCTTC,CASSPRTGGIAF,TRBJ1-2,TRBV7-8,12,.,TRBD1
TGTGCCAGCAGTAAACGAGCGGGGTTAGGTTCCGGGGAGCTGTTTTTT,CASSKRAGLGSGELFF,TRBJ2-2,TRBV28,16,.,TRBD2
TGTGCCCGCGGGCGGGGGGGCCAGGAGACCCAGTACTTC,CARGRGGQETQYF,TRBJ2-5,TRBV9,13,.,TRBD2
TGTGCCAGCAGTCCCCGCGGGACGGCCACGCAGTACTTC,CASSPRGTATQYF,TRBJ2-7,TRBV6-5,13,.,.
TGTGCCACCAGCCAGAGAAGCCAGGGGGTAATGACTTACAATGAGCAGTTCTTC,CATSQRSQGVMTYNEQFF,TRBJ2-1,TRBV15,18,.,TRBD1
TGTGCCAGCAGTGAAGCCCCTTGGACAAGGCGCCTGGTGTTGAACACTGAAGCTTTCTTT,CASSEAPWTRRLVLNTEAFF,TRBJ1-1,TRBV2,20,.,.
TGTGCCAGCTTAGGGGGATCGGGCCGCAATCAGCCCCAGCATTTT,CASLGGSGRNQPQHF,TRBJ1-5,TRBV2,15,.,.
TGTGCCAGTAGTGCCAGGGGGAGCTCCTACGAGCAGTACTTC,CASSARGSSYEQYF,TRBJ2-7,TRBV19,14,.,TRBD1
TGTGCCAGCAGACCTAGGGGAACGGGTGGCTACACCTTC,CASRPRGTGGYTF,TRBJ1-2,TRBV28,13,once,.
TGTGCCAGTCGCAGGGGAAAGGCGTACGAGCAGTACTTC,CASRRGKAYEQYF,TRBJ2-7,TRBV6-5,13,.,.
TGTGCCACCCTGACAGGGGGCAATTCACCCCTCCACTTT,CATLTGGNSPLHF,TRBJ1-6,TRBV14,13,.,TRBD1
TGTGCCAGCAGTCATGACAGGTTGGGCTCTGGGGCCAACGTCCTGACTTTC,CASSHDRLGSGANVLTF,TRBJ2-6,TRBV6-2/TRBV6-3,17,.,.
TGTGCCAGCAGCTTAGGACAGGGGGCAAACAATGAGCAGTTCTTC,CASSLGQGANNEQFF,TRBJ2-1,TRBV11-3,15,.,TRBD1
TGCAGCGCCGGGGGACAGGGGGCGGAGACCCAGTACTTC,CSAGGQGAETQYF,TRBJ2-5,TRBV29-1,13,.,TRBD1
TGCGCCAGCACCCGGGGTGAGAACACCGGGGAGCTGTTTTTT,CASTRGENTGELFF,TRBJ2-2,TRBV5-1,14,.,.
TGTGCCAGCAGCGTAGGAAGCGGGGGGGAGTATGAGCAGTTCTTC,CASSVGSGGEYEQFF,TRBJ2-1,TRBV9,15,.,TRBD2
TGTGCCAGCAGCGCAGGACAGGGGCATCAGCCCCAGCATTTT,CASSAGQGHQPQHF,TRBJ1-5,TRBV9,14,.,TRBD1
TGTGCCAGCACCCAACAGGGGAACACTGAAGCTTTCTTT,CASTQQGNTEAFF,TRBJ1-1,TRBV11-2,13,once,.
TGTGCCAGCAGCCCCCTAGCGGGAGGTCTGGAGACCCAGTACTTC,CASSPLAGGLETQYF,TRBJ2-5,TRBV7-3,15,.,TRBD2
TGCGCCAGCAGCTTTCGAGCTTCCTACGAGCAGTACTTC,CASSFRASYEQYF,TRBJ2-7,TRBV5-1,13,.,.
TGTGCCAGCAGTGATAGGACTAGTTACGAGCAGTACTTC,CASSDRTSYEQYF,TRBJ2-7,TRBV2,13,.,TRBD2
TGCGCCAGCAGCTTGGCCGGGACAGGGCTGTACGAGCAGTACTTC,CASSLAGTGLYEQYF,TRBJ2-7,TRBV5-1,15,few,TRBD1